This TCR beta chain was documented in a study of molecular identifiers for immune sequencing clone quantification. The CDR3 consists of 13 residues. CDR1 is WNHNN and CDR2 is SYGVQD in the germline V gene (reference sequence). Deletions cut 6 bases from V and 8 bases from J, with 13 bases between. In preparing bulk TCR libraries, previously described methods and listed TCR primers were used. One entry per CDR3 protein, called by TCRdb with MiXCR from the PCR reads. The table records over 600,000 distinct CDR3 sequences, 20% of them present only once. This clonotype showed up just a few times. Sequencing libraries of naive CD8 cells derived from around 20,000 to 990,000 sorted cells with 10%, 30% or 50% RNA. Sorting was used to obtain naive CD8 T cells (CD8+CD4-CCR7+CD45RA+).

Sequencing was performed on naive CD8+ T cells from blood, with Jurkat cell RNA spiked in. Subset meaning: FACS-sorted CD8+CD4-CCR7+CD45RA+ naive T cells. V and J are TRBV10-1 and TRBJ2-2; D remains unclear. This sequence originates from a human donor in good health. Some libraries in this study had Jurkat cell RNA spiked in. The CDR3 DNA reads as TGCGCCAGCAGCCACGTCAAGTGGGGGGAGCTGTTTTTT. Its protein product is CASSHVKWGELFF.